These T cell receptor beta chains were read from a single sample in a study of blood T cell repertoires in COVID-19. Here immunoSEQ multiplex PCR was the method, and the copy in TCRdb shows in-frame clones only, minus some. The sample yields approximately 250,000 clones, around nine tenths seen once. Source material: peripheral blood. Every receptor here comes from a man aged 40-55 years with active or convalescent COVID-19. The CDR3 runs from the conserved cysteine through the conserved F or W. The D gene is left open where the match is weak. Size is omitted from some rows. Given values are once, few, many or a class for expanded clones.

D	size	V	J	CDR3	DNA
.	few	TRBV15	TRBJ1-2	CATSREEGDGYTF	TGTGCCACCAGCAGAGAAGAAGGGGATGGCTACACCTTC
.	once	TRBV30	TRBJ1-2	CAWSVEGGREF	TGTGCCTGGAGTGTAGAGGGTGGGCGGGAATTC
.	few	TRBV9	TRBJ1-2	CASSVDEASYGYTF	TGTGCCAGCAGCGTAGATGAGGCCTCCTATGGCTACACCTTC
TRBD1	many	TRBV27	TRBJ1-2	CASGSDRGRYGYTF	TGTGCCAGCGGTTCAGACAGGGGGCGGTATGGCTACACCTTC
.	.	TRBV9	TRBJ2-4	CASSVEAGLPPLYF	TGTGCCAGCAGCGTAGAGGCGGGACTGCCCCCCTTGTACTTC
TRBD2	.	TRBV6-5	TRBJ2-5	CASSILAGGRETQYF	TGTGCCAGCAGTATCCTAGCGGGGGGGAGGGAGACCCAGTACTTC
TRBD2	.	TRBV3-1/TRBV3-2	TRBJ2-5	CASSQSPGLAGEGFQETQYF	TGTGCCAGCAGCCAATCTCCGGGACTAGCGGGAGAGGGGTTTCAAGAGACCCAGTACTTC
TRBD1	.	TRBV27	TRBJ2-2	CASTLIGTGGSGELFF	TGTGCCAGCACTCTAATCGGGACAGGGGGCTCCGGGGAGCTGTTTTTT
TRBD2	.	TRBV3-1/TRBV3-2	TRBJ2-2	CASSQGLAGANTGELFF	TGTGCCAGCAGCCAGGGACTAGCGGGGGCTAACACCGGGGAGCTGTTTTTT
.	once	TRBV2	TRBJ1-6	CASSELGQLNSPLHF	TGTGCCAGCAGTGAGTTAGGACAGCTAAATTCACCCCTCCACTTT
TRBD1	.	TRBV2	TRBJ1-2	CASSGRGSGYTF	TGTGCCAGCAGTGGCAGGGGGAGCGGCTACACCTTC
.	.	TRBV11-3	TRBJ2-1	CASSLDRVNEQFF	TGTGCCAGCAGCTTAGATCGTGTAAATGAGCAGTTCTTC
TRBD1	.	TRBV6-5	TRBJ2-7	CASTGQGYEQYF	TGTGCCAGCACGGGACAGGGGTACGAGCAGTACTTC
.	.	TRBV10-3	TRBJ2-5	CAISGGGGETQYF	TGTGCCATCAGCGGTGGAGGCGGGGAGACCCAGTACTTC
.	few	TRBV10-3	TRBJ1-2	CAISESLYGYTF	TGTGCCATCAGTGAAAGCCTCTATGGCTACACCTTC
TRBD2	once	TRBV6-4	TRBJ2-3	CASSLETSGQDTQYF	TGTGCCAGCAGCCTGGAAACTAGCGGCCAAGATACGCAGTATTTT
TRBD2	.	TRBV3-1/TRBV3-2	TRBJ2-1	CASSQAERGYNEQFF	TGTGCCAGCAGCCAAGCAGAGCGGGGGTACAATGAGCAGTTCTTC
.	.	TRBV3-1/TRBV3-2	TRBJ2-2	CASSQEWGSASAQWAGELFF	TGTGCCAGCAGCCAAGAATGGGGCTCCGCTAGCGCCCAATGGGCCGGGGAGCTGTTTTTT
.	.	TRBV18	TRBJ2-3	CASSPNRDTDTQYF	TGTGCCAGCTCACCGAACAGGGACACAGATACGCAGTATTTT
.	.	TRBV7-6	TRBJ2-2	CASSTGVGPNTGELFF	TGTGCCAGCAGCACCGGGGTTGGGCCGAACACCGGGGAGCTGTTTTTT
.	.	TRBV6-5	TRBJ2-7	CASSREWEPSYEQYF	TGTGCCAGCAGCCGCGAGTGGGAGCCATCCTACGAGCAGTACTTC
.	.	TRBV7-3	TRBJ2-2	CASSLLSGELFF	TGTGCCAGCAGCTTACTTTCCGGGGAGCTGTTTTTT
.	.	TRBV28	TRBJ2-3	CASSPVLGDTQYF	TGTGCCAGTTCTCCGGTGCTCGGAGATACGCAGTATTTT
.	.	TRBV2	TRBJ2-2	CASRWTANTGELFF	TGTGCCAGCAGGTGGACAGCGAACACCGGGGAGCTGTTTTTT
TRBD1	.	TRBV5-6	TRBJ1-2	CASSLRDRGGYTF	TGTGCCAGCAGCTTGCGAGACAGGGGCGGCTACACCTTC
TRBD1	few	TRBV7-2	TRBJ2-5	CASSHGQGRQETQYF	TGTGCCAGCAGCCACGGACAGGGGAGGCAAGAGACCCAGTACTTC
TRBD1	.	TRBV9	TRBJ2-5	CASSVDRGGETQYF	TGTGCCAGCAGCGTCGACAGGGGTGGCGAGACCCAGTACTTC
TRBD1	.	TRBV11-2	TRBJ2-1	CASRDRGRRNEQFF	TGTGCCAGCAGGGACAGGGGAAGACGTAATGAGCAGTTCTTC
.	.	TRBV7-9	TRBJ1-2	CASNGVEYYGYTF	TGTGCCAGCAACGGGGTCGAGTACTATGGCTACACCTTC
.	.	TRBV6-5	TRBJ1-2	CASSFTGNGYTF	TGTGCCAGCAGCTTCACAGGGAACGGCTACACCTTC
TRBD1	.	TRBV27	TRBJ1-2	CASSLVGQGSYGYTF	TGTGCCAGCAGTTTAGTGGGACAGGGGAGCTATGGCTACACCTTC
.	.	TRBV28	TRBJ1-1	CASSFPYGRVNTEAFF	TGTGCCAGCAGTTTTCCTTATGGGCGGGTGAACACTGAAGCTTTCTTT
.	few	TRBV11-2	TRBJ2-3	CASSLGHRGLSTDTQYF	TGTGCCAGCAGCTTAGGGCACAGGGGACTTAGCACAGATACGCAGTATTTT
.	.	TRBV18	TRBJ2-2	CASSPAEFGRANTGELFF	TGTGCCAGCTCACCAGCGGAGTTCGGCAGGGCGAACACCGGGGAGCTGTTTTTT
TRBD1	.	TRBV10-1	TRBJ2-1	CASSESIGQGAGEQFF	TGCGCCAGCAGTGAGTCGATAGGACAGGGGGCTGGTGAGCAGTTCTTC